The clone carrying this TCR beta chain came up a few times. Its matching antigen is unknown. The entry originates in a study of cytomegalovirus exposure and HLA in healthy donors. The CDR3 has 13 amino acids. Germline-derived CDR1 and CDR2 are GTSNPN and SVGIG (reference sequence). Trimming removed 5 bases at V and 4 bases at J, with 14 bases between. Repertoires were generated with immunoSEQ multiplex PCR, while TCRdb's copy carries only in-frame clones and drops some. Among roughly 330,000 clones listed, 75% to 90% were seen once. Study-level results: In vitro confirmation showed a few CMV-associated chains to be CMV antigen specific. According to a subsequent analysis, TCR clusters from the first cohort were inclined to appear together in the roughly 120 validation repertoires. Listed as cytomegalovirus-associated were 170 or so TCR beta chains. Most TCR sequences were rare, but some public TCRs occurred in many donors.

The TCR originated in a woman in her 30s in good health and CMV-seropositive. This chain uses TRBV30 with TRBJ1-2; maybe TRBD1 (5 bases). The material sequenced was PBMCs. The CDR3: CAWDLQAPYGYTF. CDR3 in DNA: TGTGCCTGGGATTTACAGGCCCCCTATGGCTACACCTTC. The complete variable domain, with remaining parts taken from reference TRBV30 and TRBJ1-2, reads SQTIHQWPATLVQPVGSPLSLECTVEGTSNPNLYWYRQAAGRGLQLLFYSVGIGQISSEVPQNLSASRPQDRQFILSSKKLLLSDSGFYLCAWDLQAPYGYTFGSGTRLTVV.